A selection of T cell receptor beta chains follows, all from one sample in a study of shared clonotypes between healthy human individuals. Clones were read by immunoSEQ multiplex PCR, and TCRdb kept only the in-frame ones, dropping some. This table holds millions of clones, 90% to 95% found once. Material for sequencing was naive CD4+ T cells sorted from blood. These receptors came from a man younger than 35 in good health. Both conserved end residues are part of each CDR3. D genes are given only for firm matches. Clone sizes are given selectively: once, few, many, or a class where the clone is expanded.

DNA: TGTGCCAGCAGCTTCCCGAAGGACACGGTCGGGGGCGAGCAGTACTTC; CDR3: CASSFPKDTVGGEQYF; V: TRBV11-2; size: NA; J: TRBJ2-7; D: NA
DNA: TGTGCCAGCAGGGACTCGGGGTTCAATCAGCCCCAGCATTTT; CDR3: CASRDSGFNQPQHF; V: TRBV2; size: NA; J: TRBJ1-5; D: NA
DNA: TGTGCCAGCAGCCAAGTGAACACTGAAGCTTTCTTT; CDR3: CASSQVNTEAFF; V: TRBV7-9; size: NA; J: TRBJ1-1; D: NA
DNA: TGTGCCAGCAGTGGGACTCCTGGAGGCGGAAACACCATATATTTT; CDR3: CASSGTPGGGNTIYF; V: TRBV28; size: NA; J: TRBJ1-3; D: NA
DNA: TGTGCCAGTAGTTGGCAGACCACCGGGGAGCTGTTTTTT; CDR3: CASSWQTTGELFF; V: TRBV19; size: NA; J: TRBJ2-2; D: NA
DNA: TGTGCCGCCACAGGGGGCACTGAAGCTTTCTTT; CDR3: CAATGGTEAFF; V: TRBV6-1; size: NA; J: TRBJ1-1; D: TRBD1
DNA: TGCAGCGTTGTTCCGGGAAAGGGCTCCTACGAGCAGTACTTC; CDR3: CSVVPGKGSYEQYF; V: TRBV29-1; size: NA; J: TRBJ2-7; D: NA
DNA: TGTGCCAGCAGTCGATACTCCACAGGGGCCTACGAGCAGTACTTC; CDR3: CASSRYSTGAYEQYF; V: TRBV6-6; size: NA; J: TRBJ2-7; D: TRBD1
DNA: TGTGCCAGCAGCCCGAGGACAAGCGCTGAAGCTTTCTTT; CDR3: CASSPRTSAEAFF; V: TRBV7-2; size: NA; J: TRBJ1-1; D: NA
DNA: TGCGCCAGCAGCTTTCCGGGACAGGGAGGCACCGGGGAGCTGTTTTTT; CDR3: CASSFPGQGGTGELFF; V: TRBV5-1; size: NA; J: TRBJ2-2; D: TRBD1
DNA: TGTGCCAGCAGCTTAGAGGGACAGGGGATGAACACTGAAGCTTTCTTT; CDR3: CASSLEGQGMNTEAFF; V: TRBV11-2; size: NA; J: TRBJ1-1; D: TRBD1
DNA: TGTGCCAGCAGCTCGGGGGACGTAAGGGCTTTCTTT; CDR3: CASSSGDVRAFF; V: TRBV28; size: NA; J: TRBJ1-1; D: NA
DNA: TGTGCCAGCAGCTCTCACAGCAGGACAGGGGACGTAGAGACCCAGTACTTC; CDR3: CASSSHSRTGDVETQYF; V: TRBV5-4; size: NA; J: TRBJ2-5; D: TRBD1
DNA: TGTGCCAGCAGTGATACCGGGGGCAAGGGTGAAAAACTGTTTTTT; CDR3: CASSDTGGKGEKLFF; V: TRBV2; size: once; J: TRBJ1-4; D: NA
DNA: TGCGCCAGCAGCTTGGACGGGAGCAATCAGCCCCAGCATTTT; CDR3: CASSLDGSNQPQHF; V: TRBV5-1; size: NA; J: TRBJ1-5; D: NA
DNA: TGTGCCAGCAGTGCGGACGCATCCGAGTCCTACGAGCAGTACTTC; CDR3: CASSADASESYEQYF; V: TRBV6-5; size: NA; J: TRBJ2-7; D: NA
DNA: TGTGCCACCCAGGGGATCCAGACCCAGTACTTC; CDR3: CATQGIQTQYF; V: TRBV10-3; size: NA; J: TRBJ2-5; D: NA
DNA: TGTGCCAGCAGCTGGACTAGCGGGAGCGGTGATACGCAGTATTTT; CDR3: CASSWTSGSGDTQYF; V: TRBV7-2; size: NA; J: TRBJ2-3; D: TRBD2
DNA: TGTGCCAGCAGTGCTCCCCGCACAGATACGCAGTATTTT; CDR3: CASSAPRTDTQYF; V: TRBV13; size: NA; J: TRBJ2-3; D: NA
DNA: TGCGCCAGCAGCCTAGGGGTCAGGGGGCGATACACCGGGGAGCTGTTTTTT; CDR3: CASSLGVRGRYTGELFF; V: TRBV4-1; size: NA; J: TRBJ2-2; D: TRBD1
DNA: TGTGCCAGCAGCCCCGAAGGTAGCGGGAGTACAGATACGCAGTATTTT; CDR3: CASSPEGSGSTDTQYF; V: TRBV9; size: NA; J: TRBJ2-3; D: TRBD2
DNA: TGTGCCAGTAGTACTCTAGCGGGAACAGATACGCAGTATTTT; CDR3: CASSTLAGTDTQYF; V: TRBV19; size: NA; J: TRBJ2-3; D: TRBD2
DNA: TGTGCCAGCAGTGAGTGGCGACGGGATGGCTACACCTTC; CDR3: CASSEWRRDGYTF; V: TRBV2; size: NA; J: TRBJ1-2; D: NA
DNA: TGTGCCAGCAGTGCGACTAGCGGGGGGGTAAGTCGTGAGCAGTTCTTC; CDR3: CASSATSGGVSREQFF; V: TRBV6-1; size: NA; J: TRBJ2-1; D: TRBD2
DNA: TGTGCCAGCACCTGGACTAGGCACAATGAGCAGTTCTTC; CDR3: CASTWTRHNEQFF; V: TRBV6-1; size: NA; J: TRBJ2-1; D: TRBD2
DNA: TGTGCCAGCAGTCTACCGACAGAAAGTAAGCAGTACTTC; CDR3: CASSLPTESKQYF; V: TRBV27; size: NA; J: TRBJ2-7; D: NA
DNA: TGTGCCAGCAGCTTAGGTGGGGGAACCTACAATGAGCAGTTCTTC; CDR3: CASSLGGGTYNEQFF; V: TRBV11-3; size: NA; J: TRBJ2-1; D: NA
DNA: TGTGCCAGCAGGCAGGCAGGCTCCTACGAGCAGTACTTC; CDR3: CASRQAGSYEQYF; V: TRBV6-5; size: NA; J: TRBJ2-7; D: NA
DNA: TGTGCCAGCAGTGATTCGCCATCCAGGGGTAGCTACGAGCAGTACTTC; CDR3: CASSDSPSRGSYEQYF; V: TRBV25-1; size: once; J: TRBJ2-7; D: NA
DNA: TGTGCCAGCAGCTTGGGGTCCGGTCCCACTGAAGCTTTCTTT; CDR3: CASSLGSGPTEAFF; V: TRBV5-8; size: NA; J: TRBJ1-1; D: NA
DNA: TGCGCCAGCAGTGAGCCCGAACGTTTCCGGGAGACCCAGTACTTC; CDR3: CASSEPERFRETQYF; V: TRBV10-2; size: NA; J: TRBJ2-5; D: NA
DNA: TGTGCCAGCAGCCAAGAGGGCCAACGTTGGATGGTTGGTGAAAAACTGTTTTTT; CDR3: CASSQEGQRWMVGEKLFF; V: TRBV4-2; size: NA; J: TRBJ1-4; D: NA
DNA: TGTGCCTGGAGTGTCCGGAGCTATTCGAACACCGGGGAGCTGTTTTTT; CDR3: CAWSVRSYSNTGELFF; V: TRBV30; size: once; J: TRBJ2-2; D: NA
DNA: TGTGCCAGCTCCACAGGGGTTTCAGATACGCAGTATTTT; CDR3: CASSTGVSDTQYF; V: TRBV7-3; size: NA; J: TRBJ2-3; D: TRBD1
DNA: TGTGCCTGGAGCTTCGGACAGAACACCGGGGAGCTGTTTTTT; CDR3: CAWSFGQNTGELFF; V: TRBV30; size: NA; J: TRBJ2-2; D: NA
DNA: TGCGCCAGCAGCCCTGTACAGGGGAGGGAGACCCAGTACTTC; CDR3: CASSPVQGRETQYF; V: TRBV10-2; size: NA; J: TRBJ2-5; D: NA
DNA: TGTGCCAGCAGTAGGGGGAACACTGAAGCTTTCTTT; CDR3: CASSRGNTEAFF; V: TRBV6-1; size: few; J: TRBJ1-1; D: NA
DNA: TGTGCCAGCAGCTTAAGGACAGGGGTGGGCTATGGCTACACCTTC; CDR3: CASSLRTGVGYGYTF; V: TRBV5-6; size: NA; J: TRBJ1-2; D: TRBD1
DNA: TGTGCCAGCAGCTCCGAAGGACAGGGTAACTATGGCTACACCTTC; CDR3: CASSSEGQGNYGYTF; V: TRBV2; size: NA; J: TRBJ1-2; D: TRBD1
DNA: TGTGCCAGTAGTTTACAGGGCGGAGAGACCCAGTACTTC; CDR3: CASSLQGGETQYF; V: TRBV19; size: once; J: TRBJ2-5; D: NA
DNA: TGTGCCAGCAGGATGGGACTGGGCTTAGGGACCCAGTACTTC; CDR3: CASRMGLGLGTQYF; V: TRBV28; size: NA; J: TRBJ2-5; D: NA
DNA: TGTGCCAGCAGTCGGGCGGGGCATAGCACAGATACGCAGTATTTT; CDR3: CASSRAGHSTDTQYF; V: TRBV11-2; size: NA; J: TRBJ2-3; D: NA